This T cell receptor (beta chain) was identified in a study of blood T cell repertoires in COVID-19. The data were produced by immunoSEQ multiplex PCR, yet TCRdb's version contains in-frame clones alone and is incomplete. The sample lists about 62,000 clones, 80% to 90% occurring once. V was pared by 8 bases and J by 2 bases, with 3 bases of the junction left unmatched. CDR1 is LNHDA and CDR2 is SQIVND in the germline V gene (reference sequence). This CDR3 contains 14 residues. A note on this clone: The same CDR3 is also encoded by other DNA sequences in this sample.

The clonotype originates from a woman of 80 years or more with acute or convalescent COVID-19. The specimen was peripheral blood. The chain uses TRBV19 and TRBJ1-5, with TRBD1 matching over 10 bases. CDR3 nucleotides: TGTGCCAGTTCCGGGACAGGGGGCAATCAGCCCCAGCATTTT. This gives the protein CASSGTGGNQPQHF.